Listed below are T cell receptor beta chains from one sample, sequenced in a study of tumor-infiltrating lymphocytes in oesophageal squamous cell carcinoma. TCRdb ran MiXCR on the PCR reads and lists one entry per CDR3 protein. The data contain 9,500 to 15,000 distinct CDR3 sequences, 50% to 65% of them singletons. The material sequenced was esophageal tumor tissue. All receptors come from a female donor with esophageal squamous cell carcinoma. The CDR3 runs from the conserved cysteine through the conserved F or W. The order of the fields is V gene, clone size, J gene, CDR3 protein. Some rows mark clone size as missing; the rest say once, few, many or name a class of expanded clone.

TRBV11-1,.,TRBJ2-3,CASSLGPSAQYF
TRBV6-6,.,TRBJ2-1,CASSRQGLMLGNEQFF
TRBV11-2,once,.,CASSLGAGEVDTEAFF
TRBV7-3,.,TRBJ2-2,CASSPVGTGELFF
TRBV7-2,.,TRBJ2-3,CASRLAPLADTQYF
TRBV5-4,.,TRBJ2-1,CASSGDRGLYEQYF
TRBV12-3/TRBV12-4,.,.,CASSLGLDGYEQYF
TRBV7-2,few,TRBJ2-5,CASTQSRGQETQYF
TRBV7-2,.,.,CASSLVGGRLAGSYEQYF
TRBV7-4,.,.,CASSPRGSGTWETQYF
TRBV7-2,.,TRBJ2-6,CASSRYGGAGANVLTF
TRBV7-4,.,TRBJ2-1,CASSLVGTTSRFNEQFF
TRBV6-1,medium-sized,TRBJ2-7,CASSEDPGHSYEQYF
TRBV5-1,many,TRBJ2-1,CASSRLAGAGNEQFF
TRBV6-6,medium-sized,TRBJ2-7,CASSYPSGPNYEQYF
TRBV6-1,.,TRBJ1-1,CASRAGGRVNTEAFF
TRBV7-5,.,TRBJ2-4,CTSVPERLERADREAKNIQYF
TRBV7-2,.,TRBJ2-3,CASSPGGGRAADTQYF
TRBV6-6,.,.,CASSSAGGLVEQFF
TRBV24-1,.,TRBJ2-1,CATSDSPGTGGRLINEQFF
TRBV6-1,once,TRBJ2-1,CASRPSAGGGEQFF
TRBV10-2,.,TRBJ2-1,CASSEGSPAYNEQFF
TRBV7-8,once,.,CASSLGAGQVNYEQYF
TRBV14,few,.,CASSHGTSTYYEQYF
TRBV18,once,.,CASSKGLAGYNEQFF
TRBV24-1,.,TRBJ2-1,CATSDLSLTAGGPGEQFF
TRBV27,.,TRBJ1-5,CASSPQGYSQPQHF
TRBV28,once,.,CASRLAGGRGETQYF
TRBV7-8,.,TRBJ2-5,CASSFSGGETQYF
TRBV6-1,.,TRBJ2-4,CASSEDIAKNIQYF
TRBV7-6,.,.,CASSYGQGGEQYF
TRBV7-2,.,TRBJ1-1,CASSAQGNTEAFF
TRBV24-1,.,.,CATSDTGTGETQFF
TRBV7-9,medium-sized,TRBJ2-1,CASSPRVEQFF
TRBV7-2,once,.,CASSLVPSGRAGQYF
TRBV12-3/TRBV12-4,.,TRBJ1-2,CASSREQGIYGYTF
TRBV11-2,.,.,CASSWGTSGIQYF
TRBV7-2,few,TRBJ2-3,CASSLTGSDTQYF
TRBV7-2,once,.,CASSLGTGAFYEQYF
TRBV29-1,.,.,CSVALGREGRGTTYNEQYF